The T cell receptor beta chain under discussion was sequenced for a study of graft-versus-host responses after intestinal transplantation (TCRdb year 2021). Concerning the study at large: Multivisceral, liver-intestinal, or isolated intestinal transplants were received by the recipients. All recipients received anti-thymocyte globulin induction followed by maintenance tacrolimus and steroids for about three years. After intestinal transplantation, graft-versus-host and host-versus-graft alloreactive T cell clones were followed in the graft, circulation and bone marrow using bulk TCR-beta CDR3 sequencing. To identify alloreactive clones, pre-transplant mixed lymphocyte reaction products were sequenced and compared with unstimulated pre-transplant donor and recipient T cells. Of the 20 to 25 intestinal transplant recipients enrolled in the cohort, one of whom was a retransplant, a few patients without pretransplant specimens were excluded. A peak of at least 4% donor T cells among recipient peripheral blood mononuclear cells was the definition used for donor T cell macrochimerism. Instead of going to the commercial service, samples from a few later patients were sequenced in-house on an Illumina MiSeq and processed with MiXCR.

In the germline V gene, CDR1 corresponds to MDHEN and CDR2 to SYDVKM. The CDR3 sequence holds 15 residues, the cysteine and phenylalanine included. Kept here is only the CDR3 DNA, which spans 45 bases and is read in frame from base 1. Trimming takes 5 bases from V and 0 bases from J, and the germline ends sit 14 bases apart. Receptor libraries were prepared by the immunoSEQ multiplex PCR assay. In most patients, genomic DNA was isolated using the Qiagen DNeasy Blood and Tissue Kit and sent frozen to Adaptive Biotechnologies for TCR sequencing. For most patients, genomic DNA was subjected to high-throughput TCR-beta CDR3 sequencing by Adaptive Biotechnologies. The authors' analysis ran thus. Adaptive's ImmunoSEQ software was the source of the TCR sequencing data for roughly 19 patients, while three other patients were processed with MiXCR and VDJtools. To correct CD4 versus CD8 sorting errors, any sequence found in both subsets at a frequency ratio below 5:1 was removed. CDR3 nucleotide sequences shared between donor and recipient were removed because the origin of such sequences could not be assigned. To count as alloreactive, a clone needed at least 2-fold expansion over unstimulated cells and a minimum CFSE-low frequency of 0.002% (template counts) or 0.001% (read counts). A clone was considered mappable if detected in the sequenced pre-transplant spleen, lymph node, or MLR CFSE-low populations of the donor or recipient. The cumulative frequency of alloreactive clones was calculated as a percentage of all sequences, weighted by copy number. TCRdb re-hosts the immuneACCESS table, in-frame sequences only. Its copies lack some clones; in the studies checked, an unresolved V gene accounts for under half of them, and the cause for the rest is not known. V and J calls and clone size come straight from that table; D and trimming were deduced from the DNA. This sample has roughly 85,000 clones in its table, and approximately 90% of those were observed once. Of the sample, about 8% is held by the ten largest clones.

What the work shows at the level of the full study, not this receptor alone: Conclusions were limited by the relatively low number and heterogeneity of intestinal transplant patients. Peak levels of circulating GvH clones were associated with declines in HvG clones early after transplant. GvH clones were detected in recipient bone marrow, and some of these GvH clones were observed earlier in ileal mucosa or blood, consistent with an intestinal mucosal origin. In the allografts of patients with donor T cell macrochimerism, GvH to HvG T cell clonal ratios were high.

Interpreted using the paper, the time point label stands for: cells obtained before transplantation from donor or recipient. CD3+CD4+ and CD3+CD8+ populations were FACS-sorted from unstimulated pre-transplant donor and recipient cells taken from spleen or lymph nodes. A word on this clone: Its binding antigen is unknown. The record has no base qualities; no much larger clone is one base away.

Source: unstimulated CD8+ T cells sorted from spleen or lymph node cells, taken before transplant. The chain was built from TRBV28 and TRBJ2-7; a tentative D call is TRBD1 (6 bases match). The TCR was taken from a human donor who was the organ donor for an intestinal transplant. The DNA sequence is as follows: TGTGCCAGCAGTGGGACAATGGCTTCCTCCTACGAGCAGTACTTC. Its protein product is CASSGTMASSYEQYF.